Shown below are 29 T cell receptor beta chains from a single sample sequenced in a study of blood T cell repertoires in COVID-19. Generated by immunoSEQ multiplex PCR, the TCRdb table keeps only in-frame clones and is missing some. The repertoire holds about 150,000 clones, around 86% seen once, with roughly 6.1% in the top ten. Input material: peripheral blood. These receptors originate from a man older than 75 with acute or convalescent COVID-19.

V gene TRBV7-9 combines with J gene TRBJ1-1; no clear D gene. V gave up 6 bases and J gave up 0 bases, with 17 bases separating them. Germline V gene lookup returns CDR1 SEHNR and CDR2 FQNEAQ (reference sequence). The CDR3 runs 16 residues. The CDR3: CASSPIQAGLNTEAFF. DNA for the CDR3: TGTGCCAGCAGTCCTATCCAGGCTGGCCTGAACACTGAAGCTTTCTTT.

This clone was seen just once. The V and J genes are TRBV9 and TRBJ1-5; 8 bases are a match to TRBD1. The germline V gene has CDR1 SGDLS and CDR2 YYNGEE. V trimming: 3 bases; J trimming: 5 bases; junction bases outside the gene matches: 4. The CDR3 covers 14 residues. The CDR3 DNA reads TGTGCCAGCAGCGAGGGACAGGATTATCAGCCCCAGCATTTT. The encoded protein is CASSEGQDYQPQHF.

The rearrangement joins TRBV7-3 to TRBJ1-6; 8 nucleotides match TRBD1. Germline V CDR1 and CDR2: SGHTA, FQGTGA. Germline trimming cut 5 bases from V and 7 bases from J; bases unmatched to any gene: 4. This CDR3 is 14 amino acids long. CDR3: CASSAQGANSPLHF. The CDR3 nucleotides read TGTGCCAGCAGCGCTCAGGGGGCCAATTCACCCCTCCACTTT. Based on the CDR3 plus reference TRBV7-3 and TRBJ1-6, the full variable domain is GAGVSQTPSNKVTEKGKYVELRCDPISGHTALYWYRQSLGQGPEFLIYFQGTGAADDSGLPNDRFFAVRPEGSVSTLKIQRTERGDSAVYLCASSAQGANSPLHFGNGTRLTVT.

This chain links TRBV6-6 with TRBJ2-7; 7 bases fit TRBD2. Germline values: CDR1 MNHNY, CDR2 SVGAGI (reference sequence). The CDR3 contains 16 residues. Trimming cost V 5 bases and J 3 bases; bases outside gene matches: 13. CDR3: CASSPSDREAVYEQYF. CDR3 in DNA: TGTGCCAGCAGTCCTTCGGACCGGGAGGCAGTCTACGAGCAGTACTTC.

The chain joins TRBV7-3 to TRBJ1-1; a possible D gene is TRBD1 (6 bases). The V and J ends lost 3 bases and 3 bases respectively, with 8 bases between them. This CDR3 has 13 residues. CDR1 and CDR2 (germline): SGHTA, FQGTGA. CDR3 loop: CASSFGQHTEAFF. The CDR3 DNA reads TGTGCCAGCAGCTTCGGACAGCACACTGAAGCTTTCTTT.

This clone appeared once. The V call is TRBV2, the J call TRBJ2-6; possibly TRBD1 for D (6 bases). The length of the CDR3 is 18 residues. Germline CDR1 is SNHLY and CDR2 is FYNNEI. Deletions cut 4 bases from V and 4 bases from J, with 20 bases between. The CDR3 DNA follows: TGTGCCAGCAGTGCCACCGGACAGAGCATGGCAGGGGCCAACGTCCTGACTTTC. It encodes CASSATGQSMAGANVLTF.

The V gene is TRBV7-2, the J gene TRBJ2-3; the D gene is possibly TRBD2 (7 bases). The germline V gene has CDR1 SGHTA and CDR2 FQGNSA. The CDR3 contains 16 residues. The V gene lost 5 bases and the J gene lost 2 bases, with 17 bases spanning the gap. As DNA, the CDR3 is TGTGCCAGCAGCAAAATGGTGGCGGGGGCCACAGATACGCAGTATTTT. Amino acid sequence: CASSKMVAGATDTQYF.

The chain recombines TRBV2 with TRBJ1-2; 8 nucleotides agree with TRBD1. The junction had 7 bases not matched to a gene; V was cut back by 4 bases and J by 6 bases. CDR3 length: 14 residues. Germline V CDR1 and CDR2: SNHLY, FYNNEI. The CDR3 DNA is TGTGCCAGCAGTGGAGGACAGGGATTGGATGGCTACACCTTC. As protein: CASSGGQGLDGYTF.

This clone came up once. The chain couples TRBV27 to TRBJ2-3; D might be TRBD2 (6 bases). The length of the CDR3 is 14 residues. CDR1 MNHEY and CDR2 SMNVEV come from the germline V gene (reference sequence). Trimming pared 3 bases from V and 5 bases from J, leaving 12 bases between. This CDR3 is CASSFRGMRDTQYF. CDR3 nucleotide sequence: TGTGCCAGCAGTTTTCGCGGGATGCGAGATACGCAGTATTTT.

The J gene is TRBJ2-3, the V gene TRBV6-5; 9 bases line up with TRBD1. Trimming removed 6 bases from V and 1 base from J; junction bases left unmatched: 2. Germline V lookup: CDR1 MNHEY, CDR2 SVGAGI. The CDR3 is 14 residues long. The CDR3 sequence is CASRGQGGTDTQYF. The CDR3 DNA is TGTGCCAGCAGGGGACAGGGAGGCACAGATACGCAGTATTTT.

V is TRBV5-1 and J is TRBJ1-2; unclear D gene. V gave up 0 bases and J gave up 1 base, with 10 bases separating them. Germline V lookup: CDR1 SGHRS, CDR2 YFSETQ. The CDR3 loop spans 15 amino acids. The chain's CDR3 is CASSLAPRNNYGYTF. In DNA form, the CDR3 reads TGCGCCAGCAGCTTGGCCCCGAGAAATAACTATGGCTACACCTTC.

The V call is TRBV28, the J call TRBJ1-6, with D tentatively TRBD1 (5 bases). The CDR3 has 15 amino acids. V was pared by 6 bases and J by 5 bases, with 14 bases between. CDR1 is MDHEN and CDR2 is SYDVKM in the germline V gene. The CDR3 DNA is TGTGCCAGCAGCCCCCCCGGGGGAAATAATTCACCCCTCCACTTT. Residues: CASSPPGGNNSPLHF.

The chain employs TRBV6-6 and TRBJ2-7; possible D gene TRBD2, 6 bases. V dropped 0 bases and J dropped 4 bases, with 10 bases sitting between them. From germline, CDR1 is MNHNY and CDR2 SVGAGI (reference sequence). The CDR3 is 14 amino acids. CDR3 loop: CASSYSSGVYEQYF. The CDR3 DNA sequence: TGTGCCAGCAGTTACTCTAGCGGAGTTTACGAGCAGTACTTC.

This rearrangement joins TRBV19 to TRBJ2-3; 11 bases align to TRBD2. This CDR3 comprises 14 residues. Germline loops: CDR1 LNHDA, CDR2 SQIVND (reference sequence). After removal of 4 bases from V and 10 bases from J, the junction contained 7 bases not matched to a gene. The CDR3 sequence: CASSTTSGSGPQYF. Here the CDR3 DNA reads TGTGCCAGTAGTACAACTAGCGGGAGTGGTCCGCAGTATTTT.

This chain uses TRBV3-1 (or the pseudogene TRBV3-2) with TRBJ2-7; TRBD1 might be the D (6 bases). Germline V CDR1 and CDR2: LGHDT, YNNKEL (reference sequence). The V end lost 5 bases, the J end lost 4 bases, and 15 bases lay between the germline ends. The CDR3 totals 14 residues. The CDR3: CASSKFGDIYEQYF. The CDR3 DNA reads as TGTGCCAGCAGCAAATTTGGGGACATTTACGAGCAGTACTTC.

The gene calls are TRBV11-2 and TRBJ1-4; D is ambiguous. This CDR3 region has 15 residues. V was clipped by 1 base and J by 4 bases, with 10 bases between them. Looked up from germline, CDR1 is SGHAT and CDR2 is FQNNGV. CDR3 sequence (DNA): TGTGCCAGCAGCTTAGGAGGTCGGGGTAATGAAAAACTGTTTTTT. Residues: CASSLGGRGNEKLFF.

This chain connects TRBV6-2 or TRBV6-3 to TRBJ1-6; D is possibly TRBD1 (6 bases). The germline gives CDR1 MNHEY, CDR2 SVGEGT. V lost 3 bases, J lost 10 bases, and 13 bases lay in between. This CDR3 region has 14 residues. The CDR3 nucleotides read TGTGCCAGCAGTTATGGGGAAACAGGGTCACCCCTCCACTTT. Encoded protein: CASSYGETGSPLHF.

Written as DNA, the CDR3 is TGTGCCAGTAACCCCCGCCCGGGGACTGAAGCTTTCTTT. The encoded protein is CASNPRPGTEAFF. The rearrangement links TRBV19 to TRBJ1-1; D remains ambiguous. Germline V gene sequence: CDR1 LNHDA, CDR2 SQIVND (reference sequence). V dropped 7 bases and J dropped 5 bases, with 14 bases sitting between them. The CDR3 runs to 13 residues.

This chain links TRBV6-1 with TRBJ1-2, with D possibly TRBD1 on 6 matching bases. Trimming stripped 3 bases from V and 5 bases from J, with 10 bases between. The CDR3 runs 13 residues. The germline gives CDR1 MNHNS, CDR2 SASEGT. The chain's CDR3 is CASSDRGWYGYTF. The CDR3, as DNA: TGTGCCAGCAGTGACAGGGGTTGGTATGGCTACACCTTC.

The V gene is TRBV18, the J gene TRBJ1-3; no clear D. CDR1 is KGHSH, CDR2 LQKENI, per germline. The CDR3 totals 14 residues. V lost 3 bases to trimming and J lost 4 bases, with 10 bases between them. This CDR3 is CASSPDLFGNTIYF. The CDR3 nucleotides read TGTGCCAGCTCACCCGACTTGTTCGGAAACACCATATATTTT.

This clone was detected once. The chain uses TRBV2 and TRBJ2-3, with D perhaps TRBD1 (5 bases). The CDR3 is made up of 13 amino acids. CDR1 and CDR2 (germline): SNHLY, FYNNEI. Trimming pared 6 bases from V and 1 base from J, leaving 8 bases between. CDR3 nucleotide sequence: TGTGCCAGCAGGATAGGGGGCACAGATACGCAGTATTTT. Translated: CASRIGGTDTQYF.

The chain has TRBV10-3 and TRBJ1-1; D remains ambiguous. Germline CDR1 reads ENHRY; CDR2 reads SYGVKD. V lost 11 bases and J 0 bases, leaving 19 bases between the germline ends. CDR3 size: 15 residues. As DNA, the CDR3 is TGTGCCTCCCATAGGGCGGGAATCATGAACACTGAAGCTTTCTTT. Translated, it gives CASHRAGIMNTEAFF.

The gene calls are TRBV6-1 and TRBJ1-5; the match to TRBD1 covers 7 bases. The CDR3 is 16 residues long. J gave up 4 bases and V 4 bases, and 10 bases lay outside the gene matches. From germline, CDR1 is MNHNS and CDR2 SASEGT. CDR3 bases: TGTGCCAGCAGTGCGCCAGGGGACAGTAGGAATCAGCCCCAGCATTTT. Its translation: CASSAPGDSRNQPQHF.

V gene TRBV18 combines with J gene TRBJ2-1, with D uncertain. Germline loops: CDR1 KGHSH, CDR2 LQKENI. The CDR3 runs 13 residues. Trimming removed 2 bases from V and 7 bases from J, with 9 bases in between. CDR3 amino acids: CASSPWAGNEQFF. CDR3 coding DNA: TGTGCCAGCTCACCATGGGCTGGTAATGAGCAGTTCTTC. Filled out from reference TRBV18 and TRBJ2-1, the complete variable domain reads NAGVMQNPRHLVRRRGQEARLRCSPMKGHSHVYWYRQLPEEGLKFMVYLQKENIIDESGMPKERFSAEFPKEGPSILRIQQVVRGDSAAYFCASSPWAGNEQFFGPGTRLTVL.

The chain has TRBV4-1 and TRBJ2-7; D perhaps matches TRBD2 (6 bases). V was cut by 6 bases and J by 2 bases, with 17 bases left in between. CDR1 and CDR2 from the germline V gene are MGHRA and YSYEKL. The CDR3 extends over 15 amino acids. CDR3 sequence: CASSRGQGGPYEQYF. The CDR3 bases are TGCGCCAGCAGTCGGGGCCAGGGAGGACCCTACGAGCAGTACTTC.

This clone showed up just once. This chain links TRBV29-1 with TRBJ2-1; D gene uncertain. V shed 7 bases and J shed 8 bases, with 9 bases lying between them. Germline V CDR1 and CDR2: SQVTM, ANQGSEA. The length of the CDR3 is 10 residues. The CDR3 sequence: CSAEQHEQFF. The CDR3 nucleotides read TGCAGCGCCGAACAGCATGAGCAGTTCTTC.

The chain employs TRBV2 and TRBJ2-1; 7 bases match TRBD1. The CDR3 consists of 13 residues. Germline V gene data show CDR1 as SNHLY and CDR2 as FYNNEI. Germline trimming cut 5 bases from V and 5 bases from J; bases unmatched to any gene: 3. The CDR3 loop is CASSLTGNNEQFF. The DNA of the CDR3 is TGTGCCAGCAGTTTGACAGGGAACAATGAGCAGTTCTTC.

This clone was counted between two and nine times. The chain combines TRBV6-5 with TRBJ2-3, with a tentative D call TRBD1 (6 bases). The CDR3 contains 14 residues. Germline assignment: CDR1 MNHEY and CDR2 SVGAGI. With 11 bases removed from V and 0 bases from J, the gap between germline ends came to 15 bases. CDR3 sequence: CAESRDKSTDTQYF. As DNA, the CDR3 is TGTGCCGAGTCAAGGGACAAAAGCACAGATACGCAGTATTTT.

V usage is TRBV7-9 and J usage is TRBJ2-7, with a tentative D call TRBD2 (6 bases). Trimming removed 3 bases from V and 7 bases from J, with 19 bases in between. CDR3 length: 15 residues. The germline CDR1 and CDR2 sequences are SEHNR and FQNEAQ (reference sequence). CDR3 in amino acids: CASSFGGTPRPEQYF. The CDR3 DNA reads as TGTGCCAGCAGCTTCGGAGGGACGCCCCGGCCAGAGCAGTACTTC.